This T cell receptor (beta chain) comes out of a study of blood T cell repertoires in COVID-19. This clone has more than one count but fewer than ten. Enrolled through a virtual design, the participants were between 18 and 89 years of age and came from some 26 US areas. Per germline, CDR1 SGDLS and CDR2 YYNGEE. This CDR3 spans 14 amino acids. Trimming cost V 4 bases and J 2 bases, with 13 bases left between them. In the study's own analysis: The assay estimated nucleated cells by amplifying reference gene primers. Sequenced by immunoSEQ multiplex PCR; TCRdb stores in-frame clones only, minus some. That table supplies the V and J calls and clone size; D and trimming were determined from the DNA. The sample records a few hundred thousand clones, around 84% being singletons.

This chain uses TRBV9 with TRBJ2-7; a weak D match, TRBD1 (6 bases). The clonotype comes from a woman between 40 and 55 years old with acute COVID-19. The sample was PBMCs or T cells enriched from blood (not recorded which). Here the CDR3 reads CASSSRDKAYEQYF. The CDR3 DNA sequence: TGTGCCAGCAGCAGCAGGGACAAGGCCTACGAGCAGTACTTC.